The source of this T cell receptor beta chain is a study of blood T cell repertoires in COVID-19. Across the whole study: The United States, Italy and Spain were the sources of the acute and convalescent COVID-19 samples.

The CDR3 is made up of 13 amino acids. Germline loops: CDR1 SGHRS, CDR2 YFSETQ. V dropped 4 bases and J dropped 5 bases, with 12 bases sitting between them. Per the original methods: Amplification of reference gene primers was used by the study to estimate nucleated cell counts. TCRdb keeps only in-frame clones here, not all; method: immunoSEQ multiplex PCR. V and J calls and clone size are those listed in that table; D and trimming were worked out from the DNA. This table holds 250,000 to 300,000 clones, around 90% found once. The chain carries TRBV5-1 and TRBJ1-2, with D tentatively TRBD1 (5 bases). The sequenced sample consisted of peripheral blood. This TCR was recovered from a woman aged 55-69 years with COVID-19, enrolled during active disease. The CDR3 reads CASSPQGGYGYTF. In DNA, the CDR3 is TGCGCCAGCAGCCCGCAGGGTGGGTATGGCTACACCTTC.